The 22 T cell receptor beta chains in this list originate from one sample, sequenced in a study of blood T cell repertoires in COVID-19. Data came from immunoSEQ multiplex PCR; TCRdb stores just in-frame clones and leaves some out. Seen here are over 250,000 clones, approximately 88% observed once, and the top ten hold approximately 2.2%. Sequenced input: peripheral blood. These receptors originate from a man in his fifties with acute or convalescent COVID-19.

DNA for the CDR3: TGTGCCAGCAGCCAAGATGAGCGGGGGGGCAGGGAGCAGTTCTTC. It encodes CASSQDERGGREQFF. V is TRBV3-1 (or the pseudogene TRBV3-2) and J is TRBJ2-1, with 10 positions matching TRBD2. CDR1 LGHDT and CDR2 YNNKEL come from the germline V gene (reference sequence). The CDR3 length is 15 residues. V shed 0 bases and J 10 bases; nucleotides not matched to a gene: 6.

The rearrangement joins TRBV27 to TRBJ2-1, with 7 nucleotides matching TRBD2. The CDR3 sequence is 14 residues long. V gave up 1 base and J gave up 3 bases; unmatched junction bases: 0. The germline V gene has CDR1 MNHEY and CDR2 SMNVEV (reference sequence). CDR3 region: CASSLWDYYNEQFF. The CDR3 DNA follows: TGTGCCAGCAGTTTATGGGACTACTACAATGAGCAGTTCTTC.

The CDR3 here is CASSRGTGEFYEQYF. The CDR3 region has the DNA TGTGCCAGCAGCCGCGGGACAGGGGAGTTCTACGAGCAGTACTTC. The chain joins TRBV5-4 to TRBJ2-7; 10 nucleotides match TRBD1. The length of the CDR3 is 15 residues. V shed 4 bases and J 3 bases; nucleotides not matched to a gene: 7. In germline, CDR1 is SGHNT, CDR2 YYREEE (reference sequence).

V usage is TRBV5-6 and J usage is TRBJ1-5, with D perhaps matching TRBD1 (5 bases). The CDR3 consists of 14 residues. V was cut by 2 bases and J by 4 bases, with 10 bases left in between. Germline CDR1 is SGHDT and CDR2 is YYEEEE. CDR3 residues: CASSFSDRNQPQHF. The CDR3 DNA is TGTGCCAGCAGCTTTTCAGACAGAAATCAGCCCCAGCATTTT.

The gene calls are TRBV9 and TRBJ1-2; 9 bases fit TRBD1. The length of the CDR3 is 14 residues. V lost 3 bases to trimming and J lost 5 bases; unmatched junction nucleotides: 5. Per the germline V gene, CDR1 is SGDLS and CDR2 is YYNGEE. Here the CDR3 reads CASSAGTGMYGYTF. In DNA form, the CDR3 reads TGTGCCAGCAGCGCCGGGACAGGGATGTATGGCTACACCTTC.

The J gene is TRBJ2-4, the V gene TRBV10-1, with D perhaps matching TRBD1 (6 bases). Trimming stripped 3 bases from V and 12 bases from J, with 15 bases between. The CDR3 length is 13 residues. Germline V gives CDR1 WNHNN, CDR2 SYGVQD (reference sequence). The CDR3 reads CASSDSDRADQYF. CDR3 in DNA: TGCGCCAGCAGTGACTCGGACAGAGCGGATCAGTACTTC.

The chain has TRBV9 and TRBJ2-5, with 7 bases lining up with TRBD2. The CDR3 contains 16 residues. Germline CDR1 reads SGDLS; CDR2 reads YYNGEE. J was trimmed by 4 bases and V by 4 bases; bases with no gene match: 13. The chain's CDR3 is CASSPRTRARRETQYF. CDR3 nucleotide sequence: TGTGCCAGCAGCCCGCGGACTAGAGCAAGGAGAGAGACCCAGTACTTC.

The chain uses TRBV21-1 and TRBJ2-7; TRBD1 is the table's D call, not checked against the DNA. TRBV21-1 is listed as a pseudogene. The CDR3 is 14 amino acids. Here the CDR3 reads CASSKGGTAYEQYF. DNA for the CDR3: TGTGCCAGCAGCAAAGGCGGGACAGCCTACGAGCAGTACTTC.

The chain employs TRBV24-1 and TRBJ1-4, with D uncertain. V lost 4 bases, J lost 10 bases, and 9 bases lay in between. Germline CDR1 reads KGHDR; CDR2 reads SFDVKD. This CDR3 is 12 amino acids long. CDR3 sequence reads: CATSDPEGKLFF. The CDR3 bases are TGTGCCACCAGTGACCCCGAGGGAAAACTGTTTTTT.

The rearrangement links TRBV3-1 (or the pseudogene TRBV3-2) to TRBJ2-1; 9 bases map to TRBD2. In germline, CDR1 is LGHDT, CDR2 YNNKEL (reference sequence). V was pared by 5 bases and J by 14 bases, with 7 bases of the junction left unmatched. The CDR3 sequence is 12 residues long. CDR3 coding DNA: TGTGCCAGCAGCTCCGGGACTAGCAGCAAGTTCTTC. Its protein is CASSSGTSSKFF.

The chain has TRBV10-3 and TRBJ1-5; D is uncertain. The CDR3 is 16 amino acids. The V end was cut by 3 bases, the J end by 1 base, with 13 bases between. Germline V lookup: CDR1 ENHRY, CDR2 SYGVKD. CDR3 DNA: TGTGCCATCAGTGACGCGGCGGGGAACAGCAATCAGCCCCAGCATTTT. As protein: CAISDAAGNSNQPQHF.

This chain links TRBV19 with TRBJ1-4; the match to TRBD1 covers 11 bases. Germline V lookup: CDR1 LNHDA, CDR2 SQIVND (reference sequence). The CDR3 consists of 15 residues. The V gene end was trimmed by 9 bases and the J gene end by 8 bases; junction bases not matched to a gene: 11. The CDR3 loop reads CASRTGGVDGEKLFF. CDR3 DNA sequence: TGTGCCAGCCGGACAGGGGGCGTCGATGGAGAAAAACTGTTTTTT.

This rearrangement joins TRBV29-1 to TRBJ2-1; 9 bases are shared with TRBD1. The germline gives CDR1 SQVTM, CDR2 ANQGSEA. The CDR3 is made up of 15 amino acids. J gave up 6 bases and V 5 bases, and 11 bases lay outside the gene matches. DNA for the CDR3: TGCAGCGTTTCCCCCGGGACAGGGCTGGTCAATGAGCAGTTCTTC. Its protein is CSVSPGTGLVNEQFF.

This chain connects TRBV29-1 to TRBJ1-2; 7 bases fit TRBD1. V was pared by 5 bases and J by 2 bases, with 5 bases of the junction left unmatched. Germline values: CDR1 SQVTM, CDR2 ANQGSEA. The CDR3 consists of 13 residues. CDR3 region: CSVTPGQNYGYTF. DNA for the CDR3: TGCAGCGTTACCCCGGGACAGAACTATGGCTACACCTTC.

V usage is TRBV7-2 and J usage is TRBJ2-7; D perhaps matches TRBD1 (5 bases). The CDR3 consists of 13 residues. Trimming took off 5 bases at V and 1 base at J, with 9 bases between the two ends. The V gene's germline CDR1 is SGHTA and CDR2 FQGNSA. In nucleotides, the CDR3 is TGTGCCAGCAGCCGACGGACATCCTACGAGCAGTACTTC. It translates to CASSRRTSYEQYF.

The chain recombines TRBV12-3 or TRBV12-4 with TRBJ2-1; D gene ambiguous. The CDR3 has 12 residues. V was clipped by 6 bases and J by 7 bases, with 10 bases between them. CDR3 region: CASSPRRNEQFF. Here the CDR3 DNA reads TGTGCCAGCAGCCCCCGCAGGAATGAGCAGTTCTTC.

V and J are TRBV18 and TRBJ1-5; D is unresolved. The CDR3 totals 16 residues. Germline CDR1 and CDR2: KGHSH and LQKENI. Trimming pared 0 bases from V and 5 bases from J, leaving 14 bases between. This CDR3 is CASSPPNAGNDQPQHF. The DNA of the CDR3 is TGTGCCAGCTCACCACCCAACGCGGGGAACGATCAGCCCCAGCATTTT.

Here the CDR3 DNA reads TGTGCCAGCAGTTCCCAGGGCTACGAGCAGTACTTC. As protein: CASSSQGYEQYF. The V and J genes are TRBV5-5 and TRBJ2-7; weak D call: TRBD1 (5 bases). V was trimmed by 5 bases and J by 3 bases, leaving 9 bases between them. CDR3 length: 12 amino acids. CDR1 and CDR2 (germline): SGHKS, YYEKEE (reference sequence).

V and J are TRBV4-2 and TRBJ2-7, with TRBD2 as a possible D gene (5 bases). Germline CDR1 reads LGHNA; CDR2 reads YNFKEQ. Trimming pared 0 bases from V and 3 bases from J, leaving 18 bases between. The CDR3 is 17 amino acids. The CDR3 region is CASSQDEGASSDYEQYF. The CDR3, as DNA: TGTGCCAGCAGCCAAGATGAGGGCGCAAGCTCAGACTACGAGCAGTACTTC.

The chain carries TRBV5-1 and TRBJ2-7, with 10 nucleotides matching TRBD1. Trimming cost V 0 bases and J 6 bases; bases outside gene matches: 6. The length of the CDR3 is 15 residues. CDR1 is SGHRS and CDR2 is YFSETQ in the germline V gene. The CDR3 nucleotides are TGCGCCAGCAGCTTGGTAGGACAGGGGGTAGGCGAGCAGTACTTC. This codes for CASSLVGQGVGEQYF.

The chain uses TRBV6-5 and TRBJ1-2, with 9 bases aligning to TRBD1. Germline V gene data show CDR1 as MNHEY and CDR2 as SVGAGI. The junction had 8 bases not matched to a gene; V was cut back by 5 bases and J by 4 bases. The CDR3 sequence is 15 residues long. The DNA of the CDR3 is TGTGCCAGCAGTCCCTCCCAGGACAGGGGCTATGGCTACACCTTC. Protein sequence: CASSPSQDRGYGYTF.

V usage is TRBV24-1 and J usage is TRBJ2-3, with 7 bases lining up with TRBD1. Germline CDR1 reads KGHDR; CDR2 reads SFDVKD. The V segment lost 4 bases and the J segment 1 base; nucleotides outside the gene matches: 7. The CDR3 spans 16 residues. The CDR3 sequence is CATSDPTGAGTDTQYF. DNA of the CDR3: TGTGCCACCAGTGACCCCACAGGGGCGGGCACAGATACGCAGTATTTT.